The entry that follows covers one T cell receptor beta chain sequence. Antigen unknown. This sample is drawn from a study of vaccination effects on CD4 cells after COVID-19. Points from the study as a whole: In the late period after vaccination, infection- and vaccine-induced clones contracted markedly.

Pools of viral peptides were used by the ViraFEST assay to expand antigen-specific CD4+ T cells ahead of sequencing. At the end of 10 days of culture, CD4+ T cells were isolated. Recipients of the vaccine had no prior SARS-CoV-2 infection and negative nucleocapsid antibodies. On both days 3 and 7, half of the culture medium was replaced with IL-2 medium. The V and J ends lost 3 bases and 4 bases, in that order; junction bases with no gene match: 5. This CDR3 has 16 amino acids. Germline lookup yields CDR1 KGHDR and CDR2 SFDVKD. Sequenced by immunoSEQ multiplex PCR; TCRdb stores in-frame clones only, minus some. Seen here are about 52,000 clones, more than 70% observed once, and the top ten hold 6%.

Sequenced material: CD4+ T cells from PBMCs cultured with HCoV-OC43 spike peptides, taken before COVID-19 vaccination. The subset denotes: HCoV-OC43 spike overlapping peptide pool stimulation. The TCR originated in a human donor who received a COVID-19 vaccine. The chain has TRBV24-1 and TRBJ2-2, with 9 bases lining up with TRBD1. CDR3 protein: CATSDTGTGPTGELFF. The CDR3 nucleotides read TGTGCCACCAGTGATACAGGGACAGGGCCCACCGGGGAGCTGTTTTTT.